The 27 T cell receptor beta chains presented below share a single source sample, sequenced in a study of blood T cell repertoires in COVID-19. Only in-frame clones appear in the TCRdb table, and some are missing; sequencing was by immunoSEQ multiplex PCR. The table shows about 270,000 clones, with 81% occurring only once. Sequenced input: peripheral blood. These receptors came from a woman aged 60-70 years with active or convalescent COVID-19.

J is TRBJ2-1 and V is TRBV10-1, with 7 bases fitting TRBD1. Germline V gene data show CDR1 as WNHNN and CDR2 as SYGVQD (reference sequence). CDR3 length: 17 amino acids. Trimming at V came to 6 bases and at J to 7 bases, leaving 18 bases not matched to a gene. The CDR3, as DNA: TGCGCCAGCAGCTTCGACAGGGTGCGGGTCAGTGGAAATGAGCAGTTCTTC. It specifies CASSFDRVRVSGNEQFF.

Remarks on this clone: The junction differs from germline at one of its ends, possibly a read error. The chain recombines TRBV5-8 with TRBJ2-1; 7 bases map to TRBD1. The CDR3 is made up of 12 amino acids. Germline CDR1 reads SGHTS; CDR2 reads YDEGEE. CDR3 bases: TGTGCCAGCAGCCCCCGGACAGGCGCTTGGATCTTC. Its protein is CASSPRTGAWIF.

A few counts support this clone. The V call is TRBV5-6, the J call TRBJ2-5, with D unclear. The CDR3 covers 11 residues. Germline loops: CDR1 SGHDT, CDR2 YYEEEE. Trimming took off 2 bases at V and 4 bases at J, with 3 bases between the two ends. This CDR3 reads CASSFGETQYF. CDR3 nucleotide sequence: TGTGCCAGCAGCTTCGGAGAGACCCAGTACTTC.

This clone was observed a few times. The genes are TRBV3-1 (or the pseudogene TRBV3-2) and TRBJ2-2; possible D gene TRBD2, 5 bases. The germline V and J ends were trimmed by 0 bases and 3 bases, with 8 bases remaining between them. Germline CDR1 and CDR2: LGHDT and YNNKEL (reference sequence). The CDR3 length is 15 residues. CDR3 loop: CASSQDPEDTGELFF. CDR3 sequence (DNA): TGTGCCAGCAGCCAAGATCCGGAGGACACCGGGGAGCTGTTTTTT.

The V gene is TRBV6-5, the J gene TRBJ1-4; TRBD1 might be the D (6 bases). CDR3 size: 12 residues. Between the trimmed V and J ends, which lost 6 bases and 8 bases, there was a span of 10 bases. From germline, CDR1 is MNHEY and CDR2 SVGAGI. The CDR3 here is CASRTGSEKLFF. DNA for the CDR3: TGTGCCAGCAGAACAGGGTCGGAAAAACTGTTTTTT.

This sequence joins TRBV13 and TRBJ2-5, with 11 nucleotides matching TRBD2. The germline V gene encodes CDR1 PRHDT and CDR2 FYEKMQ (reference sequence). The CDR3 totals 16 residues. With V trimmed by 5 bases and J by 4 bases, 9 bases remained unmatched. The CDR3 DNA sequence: TGTGCCAGCAGCATTCTAGCGGGGGGTTACGGAGAGACCCAGTACTTC. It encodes CASSILAGGYGETQYF.

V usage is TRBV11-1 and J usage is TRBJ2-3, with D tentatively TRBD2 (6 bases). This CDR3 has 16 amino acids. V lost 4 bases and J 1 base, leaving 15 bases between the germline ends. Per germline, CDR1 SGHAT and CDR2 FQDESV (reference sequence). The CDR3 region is CASSSPPSSGTDTQYF. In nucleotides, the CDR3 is TGTGCCAGCAGCTCCCCCCCTTCTAGCGGCACAGATACGCAGTATTTT.

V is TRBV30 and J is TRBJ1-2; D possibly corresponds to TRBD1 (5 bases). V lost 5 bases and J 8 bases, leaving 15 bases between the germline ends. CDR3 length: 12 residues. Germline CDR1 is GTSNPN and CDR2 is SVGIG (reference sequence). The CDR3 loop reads CAWQGALWGYTF. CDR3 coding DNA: TGTGCCTGGCAGGGTGCCCTATGGGGCTACACCTTC.

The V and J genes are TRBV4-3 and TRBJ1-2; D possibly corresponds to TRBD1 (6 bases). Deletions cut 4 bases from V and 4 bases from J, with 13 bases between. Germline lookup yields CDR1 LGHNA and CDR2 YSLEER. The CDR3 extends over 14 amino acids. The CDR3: CASSPGTTPYGYTF. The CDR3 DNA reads TGCGCCAGCAGCCCCGGGACAACCCCCTATGGCTACACCTTC.

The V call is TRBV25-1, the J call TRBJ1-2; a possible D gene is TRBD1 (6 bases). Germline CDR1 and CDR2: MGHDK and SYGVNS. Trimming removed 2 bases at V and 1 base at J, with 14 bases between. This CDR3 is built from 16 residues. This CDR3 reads CASSEPEPRGNYGYTF. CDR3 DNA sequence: TGTGCCAGCAGTGAACCCGAACCCAGGGGTAACTATGGCTACACCTTC.

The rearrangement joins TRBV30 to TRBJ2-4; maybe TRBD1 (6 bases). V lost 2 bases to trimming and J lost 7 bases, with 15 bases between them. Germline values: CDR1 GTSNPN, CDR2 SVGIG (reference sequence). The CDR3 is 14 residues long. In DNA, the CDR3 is TGTGCCTGGAGTCCCGGACAGTCCAGGAACATTCAGTACTTC. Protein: CAWSPGQSRNIQYF.

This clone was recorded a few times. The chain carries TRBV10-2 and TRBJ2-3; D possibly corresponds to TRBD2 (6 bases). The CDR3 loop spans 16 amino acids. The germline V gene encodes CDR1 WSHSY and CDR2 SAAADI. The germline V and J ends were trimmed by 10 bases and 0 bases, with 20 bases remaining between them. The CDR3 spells CATQRGGISSTDTQYF. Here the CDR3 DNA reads TGCGCCACGCAAAGGGGAGGAATTAGTAGCACAGATACGCAGTATTTT.

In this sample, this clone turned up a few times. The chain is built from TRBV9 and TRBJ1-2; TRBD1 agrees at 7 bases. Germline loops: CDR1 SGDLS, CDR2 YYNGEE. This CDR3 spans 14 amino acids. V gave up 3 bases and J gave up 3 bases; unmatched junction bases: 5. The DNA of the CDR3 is TGTGCCAGCAGCGCAGGGGGACGCGACTATGGCTACACCTTC. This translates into CASSAGGRDYGYTF. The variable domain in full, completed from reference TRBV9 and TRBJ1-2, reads DSGVTQTPKHLITATGQRVTLRCSPRSGDLSVYWYQQSLDQGLQFLIQYYNGEERAKGNILERFSAQQFPDLHSELNLSSLELGDSALYFCASSAGGRDYGYTFGSGTRLTVV.

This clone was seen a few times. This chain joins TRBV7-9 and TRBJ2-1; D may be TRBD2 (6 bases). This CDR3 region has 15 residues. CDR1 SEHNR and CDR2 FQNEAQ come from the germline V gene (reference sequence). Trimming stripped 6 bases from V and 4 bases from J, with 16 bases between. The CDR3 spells CASRAGGASYNEQFF. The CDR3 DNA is TGTGCCAGCAGGGCCGGCGGGGCCTCTTACAATGAGCAGTTCTTC.

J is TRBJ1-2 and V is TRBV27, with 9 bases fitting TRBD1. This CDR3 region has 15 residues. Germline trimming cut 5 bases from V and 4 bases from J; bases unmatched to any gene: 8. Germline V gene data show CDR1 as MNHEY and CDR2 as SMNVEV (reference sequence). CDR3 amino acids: CASSTRDRVSYGYTF. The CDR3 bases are TGTGCCAGCAGTACCCGGGACAGGGTTTCCTATGGCTACACCTTC.

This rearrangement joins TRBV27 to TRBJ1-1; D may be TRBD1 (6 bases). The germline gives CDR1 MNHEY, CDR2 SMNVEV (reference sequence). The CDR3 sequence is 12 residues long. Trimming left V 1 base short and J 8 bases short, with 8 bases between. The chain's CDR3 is CASSLFGTEAFF. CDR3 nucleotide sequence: TGTGCCAGCAGTTTATTCGGGACAGAAGCTTTCTTT.

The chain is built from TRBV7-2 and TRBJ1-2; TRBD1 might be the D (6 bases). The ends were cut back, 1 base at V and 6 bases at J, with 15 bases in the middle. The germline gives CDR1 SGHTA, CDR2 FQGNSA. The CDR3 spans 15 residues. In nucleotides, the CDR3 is TGTGCCAGCAGCTTAGATATGGGGGGGCGCCATGGCTACACCTTC. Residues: CASSLDMGGRHGYTF.

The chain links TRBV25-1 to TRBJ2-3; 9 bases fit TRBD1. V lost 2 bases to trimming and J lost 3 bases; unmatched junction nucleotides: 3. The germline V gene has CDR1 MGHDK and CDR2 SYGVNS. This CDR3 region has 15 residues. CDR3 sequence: CASSENRGPTDTQYF. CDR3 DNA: TGTGCCAGCAGTGAAAACAGGGGGCCGACAGATACGCAGTATTTT.

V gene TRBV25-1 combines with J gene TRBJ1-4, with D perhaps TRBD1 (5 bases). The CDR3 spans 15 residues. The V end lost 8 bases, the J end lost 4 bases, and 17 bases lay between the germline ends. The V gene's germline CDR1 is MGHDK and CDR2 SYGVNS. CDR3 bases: TGTGCCAGCTCCAGGGCGGGGGGGGATAATGAAAAACTGTTTTTT. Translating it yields CASSRAGGDNEKLFF.

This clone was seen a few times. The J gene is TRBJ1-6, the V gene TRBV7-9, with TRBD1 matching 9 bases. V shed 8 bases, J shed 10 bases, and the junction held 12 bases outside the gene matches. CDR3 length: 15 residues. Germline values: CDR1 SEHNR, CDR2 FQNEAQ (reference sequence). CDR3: CASGPTGTGISPLHF. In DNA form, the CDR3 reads TGTGCCAGCGGACCGACCGGGACAGGGATCTCACCCCTCCACTTT.

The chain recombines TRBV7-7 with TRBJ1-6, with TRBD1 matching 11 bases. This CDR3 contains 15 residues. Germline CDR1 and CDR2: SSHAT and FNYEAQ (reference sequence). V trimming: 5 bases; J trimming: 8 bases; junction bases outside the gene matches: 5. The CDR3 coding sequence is TGTGCCAGCAGCCAGGACAGGGGGCTTGATTCACCCCTCCACTTT. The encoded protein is CASSQDRGLDSPLHF.

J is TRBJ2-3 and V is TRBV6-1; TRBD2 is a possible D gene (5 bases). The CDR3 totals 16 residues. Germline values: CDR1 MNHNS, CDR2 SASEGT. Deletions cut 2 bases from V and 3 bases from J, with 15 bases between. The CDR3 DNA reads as TGTGCCAGCAGTGAATATGGGAGTTCGGGGACAGATACGCAGTATTTT. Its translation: CASSEYGSSGTDTQYF.

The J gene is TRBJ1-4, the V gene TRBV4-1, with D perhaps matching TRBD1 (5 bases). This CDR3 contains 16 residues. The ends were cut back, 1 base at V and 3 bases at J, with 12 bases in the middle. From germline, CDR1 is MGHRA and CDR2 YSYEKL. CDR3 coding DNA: TGCGCCAGCAGCCAAGCGGAGGGGAGGGCTAATGAAAAACTGTTTTTT. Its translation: CASSQAEGRANEKLFF.

This chain's CDR3 is CASSQERRGGSYEQYF. In DNA, the CDR3 is TGCGCCAGCAGCCAAGAGAGGCGGGGGGGCTCATACGAGCAGTACTTC. This rearrangement joins TRBV4-1 to TRBJ2-7, with 9 positions matching TRBD2. J gave up 4 bases and V 0 bases, and 7 bases lay outside the gene matches. Germline-derived CDR1 and CDR2 are MGHRA and YSYEKL. CDR3 length equals 16 residues.

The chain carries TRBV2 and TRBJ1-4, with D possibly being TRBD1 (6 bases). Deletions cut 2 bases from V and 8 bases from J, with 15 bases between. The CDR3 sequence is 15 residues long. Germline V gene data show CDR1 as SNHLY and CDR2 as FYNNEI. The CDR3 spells CASSERGRGSEKLFF. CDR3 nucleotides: TGTGCCAGCAGTGAAAGGGGCAGGGGCTCGGAAAAACTGTTTTTT.

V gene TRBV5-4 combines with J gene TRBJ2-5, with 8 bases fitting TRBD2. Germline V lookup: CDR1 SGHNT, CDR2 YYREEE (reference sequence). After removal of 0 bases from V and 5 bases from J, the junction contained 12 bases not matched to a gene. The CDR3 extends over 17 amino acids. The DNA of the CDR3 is TGTGCCAGCAGCTTGGCCGGTAGCGGGGTACCAGGGGAGACCCAGTACTTC. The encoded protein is CASSLAGSGVPGETQYF.

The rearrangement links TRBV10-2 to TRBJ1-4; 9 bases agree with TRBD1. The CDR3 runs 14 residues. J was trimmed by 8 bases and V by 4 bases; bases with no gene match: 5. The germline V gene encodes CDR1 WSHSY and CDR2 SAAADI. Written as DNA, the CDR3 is TGCGCCAGCAGTGGAGGACAGGGGAACGAAAAACTGTTTTTT. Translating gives CASSGGQGNEKLFF.